The source of this T cell receptor beta chain is a study of regulatory T cells in long-lasting Graves disease. Investigators prepared the TCR beta libraries by applying iRepertoire HTBI primers and Arm-PCR of CDR3 regions. TCRdb reprocessed the multiplex PCR reads via MiXCR and lists one record per CDR3 protein. The sample includes a few hundred thousand distinct CDR3 sequences, about 13% of them seen just once. This CDR3 has 14 amino acids. Trimming took off 7 bases at V and 2 bases at J, with 13 bases between the two ends. Time point indicated: newly diagnosed GD, antithyroid drugs for less than 3 months. RNA extracted from PBMCs served as the sequencing template. Only a few counts were recorded for this clonotype. Its cognate antigen is unknown. Study observations and caveats: Persistent-disease Graves' patients showed less TCR diversity than new cases. TRBV28 was favored in persistent disease, as were TRBJ1-2 and TRBJ2-5.

These sequences were also reported in another study, on T cells in Graves' hyperthyroidism and ophthalmopathy. According to that study: Newly diagnosed hyperthyroidism, duration under 2 months, in patients aged 18 to 65. The model's output predicted ophthalmopathy at a median of about 6.5 months prior to onset.

Sample: peripheral blood mononuclear cells (PBMCs), taken at new diagnosis, from a patient treated with antithyroid drugs. This TCR was recovered from a man in his thirties or forties with Graves disease. The V call is TRBV12-3 or TRBV12-4, the J call TRBJ2-3, with unresolved D. CDR3 nucleotides: TGTGCCAGCACCATTGAGGTATACACAGATACGCAGTATTTT. Amino acids: CASTIEVYTDTQYF.